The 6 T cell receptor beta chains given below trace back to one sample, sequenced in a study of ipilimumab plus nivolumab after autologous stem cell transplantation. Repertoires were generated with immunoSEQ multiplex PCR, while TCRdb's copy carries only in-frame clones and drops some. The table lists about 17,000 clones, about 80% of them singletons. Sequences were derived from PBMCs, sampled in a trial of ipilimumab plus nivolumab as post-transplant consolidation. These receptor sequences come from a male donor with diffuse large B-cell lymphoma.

The CDR3: CSVKRGFNEQFF. As DNA, the CDR3 is TGCAGCGTAAAAAGGGGTTTCAATGAGCAGTTCTTC. The chain uses TRBV29-1 and TRBJ2-1; D perhaps matches TRBD1 (5 bases). Germline V lookup: CDR1 SQVTM, CDR2 ANQGSEA. The length of the CDR3 is 12 residues. The V end was cut by 6 bases, the J end by 6 bases, with 12 bases between.

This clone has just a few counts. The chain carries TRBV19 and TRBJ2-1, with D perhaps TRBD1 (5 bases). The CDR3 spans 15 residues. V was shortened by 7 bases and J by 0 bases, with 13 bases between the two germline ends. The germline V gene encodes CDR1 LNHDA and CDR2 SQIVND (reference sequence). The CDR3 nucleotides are TGTGCCAGTAACCAAGGGGCCGGCTCCTACAATGAGCAGTTCTTC. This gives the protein CASNQGAGSYNEQFF. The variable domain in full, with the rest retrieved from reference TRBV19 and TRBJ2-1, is DGGITQSPKYLFRKEGQNVTLSCEQNLNHDAMYWYRQDPGQGLRLIYYSQIVNDFQKGDIAEGYSVSREKKESFPLTVTSAQKNPTAFYLCASNQGAGSYNEQFFGPGTRLTVL.

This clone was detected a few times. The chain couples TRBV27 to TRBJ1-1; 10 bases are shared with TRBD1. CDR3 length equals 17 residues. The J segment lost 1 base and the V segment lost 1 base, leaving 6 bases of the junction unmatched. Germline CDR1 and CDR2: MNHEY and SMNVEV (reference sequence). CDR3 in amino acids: CASSLYRDRGRNTEAFF. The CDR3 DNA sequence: TGTGCCAGCAGTTTATACCGGGACAGGGGACGGAACACTGAAGCTTTCTTT.

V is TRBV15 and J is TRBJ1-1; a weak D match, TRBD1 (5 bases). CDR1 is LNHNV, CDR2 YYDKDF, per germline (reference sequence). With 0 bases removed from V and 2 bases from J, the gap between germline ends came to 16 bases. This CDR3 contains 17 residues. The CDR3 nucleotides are TGTGCCACCAGCAGAGAGCAACTCGACAGTTTCAACACTGAAGCTTTCTTT. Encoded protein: CATSREQLDSFNTEAFF.

CDR3 sequence (DNA): TGTGCCAGCAGCCCCCTGGACAGGGCAGACACCGGGGAGCTGTTTTTT. As protein: CASSPLDRADTGELFF. The J gene is TRBJ2-2, the V gene TRBV7-9, with 8 bases fitting TRBD1. CDR3 size: 16 residues. J lost 3 bases, V lost 5 bases, and 8 bases had no gene match. The V gene's germline CDR1 is SEHNR and CDR2 FQNEAQ (reference sequence).

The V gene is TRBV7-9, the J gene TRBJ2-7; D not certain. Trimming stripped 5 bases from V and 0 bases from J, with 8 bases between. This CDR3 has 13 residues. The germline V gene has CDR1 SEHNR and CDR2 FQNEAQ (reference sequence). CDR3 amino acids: CASSDGSSYEQYF. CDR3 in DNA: TGTGCCAGCAGCGACGGGTCCTCCTACGAGCAGTACTTC.